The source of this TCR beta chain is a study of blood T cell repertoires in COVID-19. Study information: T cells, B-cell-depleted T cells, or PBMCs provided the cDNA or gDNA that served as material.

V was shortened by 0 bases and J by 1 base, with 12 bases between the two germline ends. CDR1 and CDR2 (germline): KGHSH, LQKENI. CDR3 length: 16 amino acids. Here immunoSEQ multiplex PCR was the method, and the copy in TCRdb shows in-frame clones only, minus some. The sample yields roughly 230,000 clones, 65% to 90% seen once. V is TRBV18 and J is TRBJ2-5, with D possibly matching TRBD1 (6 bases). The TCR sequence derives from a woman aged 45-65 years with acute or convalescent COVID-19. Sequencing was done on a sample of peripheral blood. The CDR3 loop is CASSPPSGATQETQYF. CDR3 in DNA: TGTGCCAGCTCACCACCGTCAGGGGCCACCCAAGAGACCCAGTACTTC.